The 5 T cell receptor beta chains below all came from one sample that was sequenced in a study of response to subunit inactivated influenza vaccine. TCRdb redid the calling of the RT-PCR reads with MiXCR, one entry per CDR3 protein. The profile shows about 830,000 distinct CDR3 sequences, around 20% of them singletons. The sample consisted of PBMCs from blood, taken around 5 days after vaccination. Receptors originate from a man aged 50 to 59 who received an inactivated influenza vaccine.

The rearrangement joins TRBV10-3 to TRBJ1-2, with D tentatively TRBD1 (5 bases). Germline V gene data show CDR1 as ENHRY and CDR2 as SYGVKD. The CDR3 is made up of 13 amino acids. Trimming left V 9 bases short and J 4 bases short, with 15 bases between. The CDR3 here is CAIARDSFYGYTF. The CDR3 nucleotides are TGTGCCATAGCTAGGGACTCCTTCTATGGCTACACCTTC.

V is TRBV3-1 and J is TRBJ2-5; D gene ambiguous. This CDR3 has 17 residues. Germline loops: CDR1 LGHDT, CDR2 YNNKEL (reference sequence). With 0 bases removed from V and 5 bases from J, the gap between germline ends came to 19 bases. CDR3 coding DNA: TGTGCCAGCAGCCAAGACAGGTTACCCGCAGGTTTTGAGACCCAGTACTTC. Its translation: CASSQDRLPAGFETQYF.

This clonotype was seen many times. The genes are TRBV7-2 and TRBJ2-7; D remains unclear. With 1 base removed from V and 3 bases from J, the gap between germline ends came to 13 bases. This CDR3 spans 15 amino acids. From germline, CDR1 is SGHTA and CDR2 FQGNSA. The chain's CDR3 is CASSLVSGVGYEQYF. CDR3 coding DNA: TGTGCCAGCAGCTTAGTTTCTGGGGTTGGCTACGAGCAGTACTTC.

The chain has TRBV6-5 and TRBJ1-1; D remains ambiguous. Deletions cut 4 bases from V and 5 bases from J, with 11 bases between. Germline values: CDR1 MNHEY, CDR2 SVGAGI. The CDR3 runs to 13 residues. For the CDR3, the DNA is TGTGCCAGCAGTTTAGAATTTTTTACTGAAGCTTTCTTT. Amino acid sequence: CASSLEFFTEAFF.

The chain uses TRBV10-3 and TRBJ2-2, with D perhaps assigned TRBD1 or TRBD2 (5 bases each). Deletions cut 6 bases from V and 9 bases from J, with 17 bases between. The CDR3 runs 14 residues. Germline V gene data show CDR1 as ENHRY and CDR2 as SYGVKD. The CDR3 bases are TGTGCCATCAGCGAAAGTTCGGGGCGCCGGGAGCTGTTTTTT. It encodes CAISESSGRRELFF.